The clone carrying this T cell receptor (beta chain) came up many times. Its antigen is unidentified. Assay: immunoSEQ multiplex PCR; the TCRdb copy retains only in-frame clones and omits some. The record shows about 6,700 clones for this sample, with no singletons present. The germline V gene has CDR1 MNHNY and CDR2 SVGAGI (reference sequence). The CDR3 extends over 12 amino acids. The V end lost 7 bases, the J end lost 7 bases, and 13 bases lay between the germline ends. The source of the sample is a study of T cells after posttransplantation cyclophosphamide. A marrow graft followed busulfan-fludarabine conditioning, with cyclophosphamide on days +3 and +4. Overall study findings and caveats: Skin or GI-infiltrating T cells shared few TRB sequences with blood. Later blood repertoires were often dominated by clones from the donor CD8+ memory compartment. TRB clonality was highly associated with recipient CMV seropositivity and reactivation.

The source material was PBMCs, sampled after an allogeneic stem cell transplant with post-transplant cyclophosphamide. V gene TRBV6-6 combines with J gene TRBJ2-5; weak D call: TRBD2 (6 bases). The clonotype was recovered from a male patient aged 25-45 years who received an allogeneic stem cell transplant from an unrelated donor, was CMV-positive, and had acute and chronic GVHD. The T cells may partly be graft donor cells. DNA for the CDR3: TGTGCCAGCACCCCTCTCGGGGGGACCCAGTACTTC. Translation gives CASTPLGGTQYF.